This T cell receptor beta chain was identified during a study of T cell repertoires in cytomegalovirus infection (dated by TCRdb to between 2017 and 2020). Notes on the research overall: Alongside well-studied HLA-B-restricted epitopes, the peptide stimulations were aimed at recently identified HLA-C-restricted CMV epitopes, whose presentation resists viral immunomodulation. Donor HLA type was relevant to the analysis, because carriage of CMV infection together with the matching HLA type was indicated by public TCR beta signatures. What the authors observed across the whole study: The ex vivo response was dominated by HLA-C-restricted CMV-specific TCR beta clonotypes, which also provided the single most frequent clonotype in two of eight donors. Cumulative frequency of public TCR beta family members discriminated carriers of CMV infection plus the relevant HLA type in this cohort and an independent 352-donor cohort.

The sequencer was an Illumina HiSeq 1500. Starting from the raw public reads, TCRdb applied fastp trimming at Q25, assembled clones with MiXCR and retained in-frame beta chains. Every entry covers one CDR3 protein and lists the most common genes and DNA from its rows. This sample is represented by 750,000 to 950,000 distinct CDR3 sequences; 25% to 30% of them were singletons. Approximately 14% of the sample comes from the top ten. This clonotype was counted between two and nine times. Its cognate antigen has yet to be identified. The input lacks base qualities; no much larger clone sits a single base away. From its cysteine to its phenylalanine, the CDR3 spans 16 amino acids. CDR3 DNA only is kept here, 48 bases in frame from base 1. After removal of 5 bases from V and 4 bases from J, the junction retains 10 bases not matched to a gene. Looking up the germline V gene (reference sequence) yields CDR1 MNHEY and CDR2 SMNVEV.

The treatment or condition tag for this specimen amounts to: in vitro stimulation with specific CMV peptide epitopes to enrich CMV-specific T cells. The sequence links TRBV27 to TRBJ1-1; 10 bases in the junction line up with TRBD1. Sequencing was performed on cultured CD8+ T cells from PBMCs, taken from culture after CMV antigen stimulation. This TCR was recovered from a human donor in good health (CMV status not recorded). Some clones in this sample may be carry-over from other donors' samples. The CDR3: CASSIGTGVRSTEAFF. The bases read TGTGCCAGCAGTATCGGGACAGGGGTAAGGAGCACTGAAGCTTTCTTT.